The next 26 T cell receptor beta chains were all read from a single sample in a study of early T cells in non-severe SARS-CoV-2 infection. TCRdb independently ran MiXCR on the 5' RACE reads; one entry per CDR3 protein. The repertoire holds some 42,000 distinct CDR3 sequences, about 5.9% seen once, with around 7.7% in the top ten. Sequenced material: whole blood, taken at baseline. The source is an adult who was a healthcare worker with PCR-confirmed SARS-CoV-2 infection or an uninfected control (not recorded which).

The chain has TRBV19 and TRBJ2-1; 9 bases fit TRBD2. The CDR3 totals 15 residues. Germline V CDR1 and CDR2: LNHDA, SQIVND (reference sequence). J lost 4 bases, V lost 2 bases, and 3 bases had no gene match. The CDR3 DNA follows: TGTGCCAGTAGTATACTAGCGGGGAGGTACAATGAGCAGTTCTTC. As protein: CASSILAGRYNEQFF.

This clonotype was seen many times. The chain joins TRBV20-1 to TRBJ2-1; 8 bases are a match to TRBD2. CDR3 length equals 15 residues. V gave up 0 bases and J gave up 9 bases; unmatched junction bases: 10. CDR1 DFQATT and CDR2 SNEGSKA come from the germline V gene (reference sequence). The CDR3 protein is CSARDFSGAYGEQFF. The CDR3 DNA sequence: TGCAGTGCTAGAGATTTTAGCGGGGCGTACGGTGAGCAGTTCTTC.

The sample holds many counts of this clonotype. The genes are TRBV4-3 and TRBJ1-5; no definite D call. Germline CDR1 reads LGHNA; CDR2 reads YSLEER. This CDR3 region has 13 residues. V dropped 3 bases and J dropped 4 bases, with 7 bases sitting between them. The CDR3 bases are TGCGCCAGCAGCCAGGGCCCGAATCAGCCCCAGCATTTT. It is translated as CASSQGPNQPQHF.

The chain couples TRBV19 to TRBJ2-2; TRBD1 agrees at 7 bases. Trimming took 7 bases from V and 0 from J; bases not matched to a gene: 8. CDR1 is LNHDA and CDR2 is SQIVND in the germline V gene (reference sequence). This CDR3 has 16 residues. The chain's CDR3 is CASTIRQGANTGELFF. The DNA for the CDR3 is TGTGCCAGTACCATCCGGCAGGGGGCGAACACCGGGGAGCTGTTTTTT.

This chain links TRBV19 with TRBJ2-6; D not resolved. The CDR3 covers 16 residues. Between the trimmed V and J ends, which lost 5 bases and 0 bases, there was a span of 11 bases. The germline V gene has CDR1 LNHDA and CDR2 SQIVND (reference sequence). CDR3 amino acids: CASSALGRSGANVLTF. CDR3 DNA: TGTGCCAGTAGTGCCCTGGGTCGCTCTGGGGCCAACGTCCTGACTTTC.

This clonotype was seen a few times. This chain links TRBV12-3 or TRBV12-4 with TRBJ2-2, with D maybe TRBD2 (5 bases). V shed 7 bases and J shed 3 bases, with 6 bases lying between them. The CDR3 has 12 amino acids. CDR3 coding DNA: TGTGCCAGCATCGGGGACACCGGGGAGCTGTTTTTT. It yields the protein CASIGDTGELFF.

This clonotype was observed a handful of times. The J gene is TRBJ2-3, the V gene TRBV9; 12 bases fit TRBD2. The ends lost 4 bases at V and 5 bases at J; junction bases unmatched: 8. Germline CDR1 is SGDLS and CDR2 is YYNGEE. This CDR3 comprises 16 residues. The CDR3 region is CASSPSSGGAGDTQYF. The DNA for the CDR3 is TGTGCCAGCAGCCCCTCTAGCGGGGGGGCGGGAGATACGCAGTATTTT.

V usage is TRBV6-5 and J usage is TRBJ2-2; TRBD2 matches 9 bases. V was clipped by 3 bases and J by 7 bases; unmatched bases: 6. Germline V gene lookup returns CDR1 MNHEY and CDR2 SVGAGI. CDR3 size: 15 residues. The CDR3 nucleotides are TGTGCCAGCAGTTATGCGGGGGGGCTCGGCGGGGAGCTGTTTTTT. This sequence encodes CASSYAGGLGGELFF.

This chain's CDR3 is CASSAGRNTGELFF. CDR3 sequence (DNA): TGTGCCAGCAGTGCAGGTAGAAACACCGGGGAGCTGTTTTTT. V usage is TRBV2 and J usage is TRBJ2-2; no clear D gene. The V gene lost 4 bases and the J gene lost 2 bases, with 8 bases spanning the gap. The CDR3 has 14 amino acids. Germline V gene sequence: CDR1 SNHLY, CDR2 FYNNEI.

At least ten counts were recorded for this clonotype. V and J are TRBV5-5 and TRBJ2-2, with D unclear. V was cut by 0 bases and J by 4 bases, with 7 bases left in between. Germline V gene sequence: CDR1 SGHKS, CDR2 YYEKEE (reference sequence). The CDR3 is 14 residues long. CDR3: CASSLGPSTGELFF. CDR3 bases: TGTGCCAGCAGCTTGGGGCCGTCCACCGGGGAGCTGTTTTTT. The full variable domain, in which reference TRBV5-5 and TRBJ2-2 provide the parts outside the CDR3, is DAGVTQSPTHLIKTRGQQVTLRCSPISGHKSVSWYQQVLGQGPQFIFQYYEKEERGRGNFPDRFSARQFPNYSSELNVNALLLGDSALYLCASSLGPSTGELFFGEGSRLTVL.

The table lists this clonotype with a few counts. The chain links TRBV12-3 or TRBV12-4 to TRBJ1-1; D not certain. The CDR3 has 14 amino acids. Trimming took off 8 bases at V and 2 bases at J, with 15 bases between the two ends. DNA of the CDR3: TGTGCCAGCGCGTCCCGGGAAGGCAACACTGAAGCTTTCTTT. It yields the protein CASASREGNTEAFF.

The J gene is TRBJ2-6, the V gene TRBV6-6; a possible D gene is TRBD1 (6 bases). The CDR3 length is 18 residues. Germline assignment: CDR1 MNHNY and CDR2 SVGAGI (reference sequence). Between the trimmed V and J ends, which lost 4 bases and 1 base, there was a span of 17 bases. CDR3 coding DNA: TGTGCCAGCAGTTCCCATAGTCCAGGGGAATCTGGGGCCAACGTCCTGACTTTC. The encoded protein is CASSSHSPGESGANVLTF.

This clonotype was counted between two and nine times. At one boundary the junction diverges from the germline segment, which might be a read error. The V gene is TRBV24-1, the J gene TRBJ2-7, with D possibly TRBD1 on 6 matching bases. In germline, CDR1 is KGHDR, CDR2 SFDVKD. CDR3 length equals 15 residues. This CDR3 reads CATSSTFEGAGTFSF. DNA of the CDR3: TGTGCCACCAGTTCCACGTTTGAAGGGGCAGGGACATTCTCCTTC.

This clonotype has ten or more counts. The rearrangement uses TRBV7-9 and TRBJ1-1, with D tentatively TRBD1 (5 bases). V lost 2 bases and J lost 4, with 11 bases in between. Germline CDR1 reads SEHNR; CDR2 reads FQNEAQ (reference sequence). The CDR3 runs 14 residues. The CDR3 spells CASSLRGRGTEAFF. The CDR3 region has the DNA TGTGCCAGCAGCTTAAGGGGACGTGGCACTGAAGCTTTCTTT. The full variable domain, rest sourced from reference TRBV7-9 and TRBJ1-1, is DTGVSQNPRHKITKRGQNVTFRCDPISEHNRLYWYRQTLGQGPEFLTYFQNEAQLEKSRLLSDRFSAERPKGSFSTLEIQRTEQGDSAMYLCASSLRGRGTEAFFGQGTRLTVV.

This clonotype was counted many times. CDR3 nucleotide sequence: TGCAGTGCTTACCGGGACTCCTATAATTCACCCCTCCACTTT. It codes for CSAYRDSYNSPLHF. The chain recombines TRBV20-1 with TRBJ1-6; no clear D gene. Deletions cut 5 bases from V and 0 bases from J, with 8 bases between. There are 14 residues in the CDR3. Per the germline V gene, CDR1 is DFQATT and CDR2 is SNEGSKA (reference sequence).

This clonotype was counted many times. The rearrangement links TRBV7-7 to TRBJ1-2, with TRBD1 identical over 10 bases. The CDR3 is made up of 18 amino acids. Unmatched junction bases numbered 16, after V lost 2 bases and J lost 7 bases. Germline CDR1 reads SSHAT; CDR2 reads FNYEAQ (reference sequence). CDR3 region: CASSLPSQPDRGHVGYTF. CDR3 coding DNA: TGTGCCAGCAGCTTACCCTCTCAGCCAGACAGGGGGCACGTTGGCTACACCTTC.

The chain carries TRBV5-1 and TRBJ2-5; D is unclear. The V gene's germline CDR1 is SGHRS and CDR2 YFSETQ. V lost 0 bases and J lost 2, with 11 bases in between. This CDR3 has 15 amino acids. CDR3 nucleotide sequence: TGCGCCAGCAGCTTGGGCGGTCCTCGGCAAGAGACCCAGTACTTC. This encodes CASSLGGPRQETQYF.

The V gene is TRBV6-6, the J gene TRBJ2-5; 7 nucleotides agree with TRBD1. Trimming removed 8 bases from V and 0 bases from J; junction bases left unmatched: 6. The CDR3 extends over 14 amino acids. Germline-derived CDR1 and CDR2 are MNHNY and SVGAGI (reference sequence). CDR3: CASVSTGDQETQYF. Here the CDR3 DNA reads TGTGCCAGCGTATCAACAGGGGACCAAGAGACCCAGTACTTC.

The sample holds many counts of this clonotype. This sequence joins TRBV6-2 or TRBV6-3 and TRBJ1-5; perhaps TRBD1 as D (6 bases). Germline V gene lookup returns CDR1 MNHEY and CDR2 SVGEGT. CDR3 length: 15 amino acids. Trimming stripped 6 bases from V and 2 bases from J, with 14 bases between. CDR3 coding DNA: TGTGCCAGCAGCCGAACAGGGTCCGGCAATCAGCCCCAGCATTTT. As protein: CASSRTGSGNQPQHF.

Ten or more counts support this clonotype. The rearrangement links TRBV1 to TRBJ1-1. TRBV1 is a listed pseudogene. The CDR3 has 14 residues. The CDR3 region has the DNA TGCACCAGCAGCCGAACAGTCCGTAGCACTGAAGCTTTCTTT. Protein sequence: CTSSRTVRSTEAFF.

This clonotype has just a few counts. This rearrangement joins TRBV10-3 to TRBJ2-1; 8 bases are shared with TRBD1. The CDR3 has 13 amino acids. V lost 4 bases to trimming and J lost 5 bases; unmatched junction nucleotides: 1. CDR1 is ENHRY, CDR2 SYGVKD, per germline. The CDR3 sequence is CAISADRDNEQFF. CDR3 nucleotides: TGTGCCATCAGTGCGGACAGGGACAATGAGCAGTTCTTC.

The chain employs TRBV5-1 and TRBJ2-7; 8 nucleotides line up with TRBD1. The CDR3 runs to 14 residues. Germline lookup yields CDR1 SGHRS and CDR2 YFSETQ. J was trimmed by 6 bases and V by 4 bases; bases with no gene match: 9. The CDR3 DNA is TGCGCCAGCAGCCCCTCGACAGGGGTTTCCGAGCAGTACTTC. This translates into CASSPSTGVSEQYF.

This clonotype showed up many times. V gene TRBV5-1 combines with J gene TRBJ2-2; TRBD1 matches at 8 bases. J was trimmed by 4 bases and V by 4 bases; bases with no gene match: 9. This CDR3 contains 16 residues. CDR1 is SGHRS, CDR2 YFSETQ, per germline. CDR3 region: CASSGSNRGATGELFF. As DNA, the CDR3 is TGCGCCAGCAGCGGGAGTAACAGGGGGGCCACCGGGGAGCTGTTTTTT.

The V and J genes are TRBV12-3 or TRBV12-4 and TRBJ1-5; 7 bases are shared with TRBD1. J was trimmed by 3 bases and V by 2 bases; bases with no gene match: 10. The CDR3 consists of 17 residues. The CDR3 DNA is TGTGCCAGCAGTTTAACCCTGACAGGGACGGACAATCAGCCCCAGCATTTT. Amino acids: CASSLTLTGTDNQPQHF.

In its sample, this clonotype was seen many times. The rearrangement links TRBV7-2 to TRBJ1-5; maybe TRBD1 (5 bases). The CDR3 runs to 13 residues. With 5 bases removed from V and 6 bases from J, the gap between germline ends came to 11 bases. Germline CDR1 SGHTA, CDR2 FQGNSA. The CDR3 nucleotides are TGTGCCAGCAGCCTGGGGAGGGGTCAGCCCCAGCATTTT. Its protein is CASSLGRGQPQHF.

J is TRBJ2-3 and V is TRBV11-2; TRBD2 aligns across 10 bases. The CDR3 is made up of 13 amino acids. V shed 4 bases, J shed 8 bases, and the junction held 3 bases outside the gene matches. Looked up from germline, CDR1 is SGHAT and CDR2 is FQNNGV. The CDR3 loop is CASSSASGGTQYF. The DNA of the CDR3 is TGTGCCAGCAGCTCGGCTAGCGGGGGTACGCAGTATTTT.